This T cell receptor (beta chain) derives from a study of CD8 T cells in ankylosing spondylitis. Study-wide points: Reported data indicate significant enrichment of disease-linked clones within matched ankylosing spondylitis synovial fluid.

The CDR3 is 15 residues long. Trimming shortened V by 5 bases and J by 4 bases, and 17 bases separated the two germline ends. Germline V gene lookup returns CDR1 MNHEY and CDR2 SVGEGT. TCRdb itself ran the 5' RACE reads through MiXCR, one entry per CDR3 protein. Of a few hundred thousand distinct CDR3 sequences listed, about a sixth are singletons. This clonotype was seen a handful of times. No antigen is known for it. The chain combines TRBV6-2 or TRBV6-3 with TRBJ2-5; D is uncertain. This TCR derives from a male donor with ankylosing spondylitis or in good health (not recorded which). Sequences were obtained from blood, either unsorted or a sorted T cell fraction (not recorded which). The CDR3 here is CASSTLPGRRETQYF. The CDR3 bases are TGTGCCAGCAGTACCCTTCCCGGTAGGAGAGAGACCCAGTACTTC.